Shown below are 32 T cell receptor beta chains from a single sample sequenced in a study of neurological immune-mediated disorders. A single record per CDR3 protein comes from TCRdb applying MiXCR to the 5' RACE reads. The profile shows 45,000 to 60,000 distinct CDR3 sequences, about 2.5% of them singletons. What was sequenced was PBMCs. The receptor source for this set is a man aged 45-60 years with multiple sclerosis.

With respect to this clonotype: A much larger clone lies a single base off, so this may be a read error. The chain uses TRBV4-3 and TRBJ1-5; D is ambiguous. Looked up from germline, CDR1 is LGHNA and CDR2 is YSLEER. The CDR3 loop spans 15 amino acids. In DNA form, the CDR3 reads TGCGCCAGCAGCCAGGGGTTAGGGAGCAATCAGCACCAGCATTTT. Translated: CASSQGLGSNQHQHF.

The J gene is TRBJ2-7, the V gene TRBV12-5, with D possibly being TRBD1 or TRBD2 (5 bases each). V dropped 2 bases and J dropped 2 bases, with 13 bases sitting between them. The germline gives CDR1 LGHNT, CDR2 FRNRAP. The length of the CDR3 is 15 residues. CDR3 amino acids: CASGLRRDGPYEQYF. CDR3 nucleotide sequence: TGTGCTAGTGGTTTGCGTCGGGACGGACCCTACGAGCAGTACTTC.

This clonotype occurred many times. This chain joins TRBV2 and TRBJ2-3; perhaps TRBD1 as D (5 bases). Germline V lookup: CDR1 SNHLY, CDR2 FYNNEI. With 1 base removed from V and 6 bases from J, the gap between germline ends came to 11 bases. This CDR3 spans 14 amino acids. The CDR3 loop is CASSEGPGSDTQYF. CDR3 in DNA: TGTGCCAGCAGTGAAGGTCCAGGGTCCGATACGCAGTATTTT.

There are many counts of this clonotype. V usage is TRBV7-8 and J usage is TRBJ1-1; 7 nucleotides align to TRBD1. J was trimmed by 4 bases and V by 3 bases; bases with no gene match: 8. This CDR3 region has 15 residues. Per germline, CDR1 SGHVS and CDR2 FQNEAQ. CDR3 region: CASSFQGEVGTEAFF. The CDR3, as DNA: TGTGCCAGCAGCTTTCAGGGGGAGGTCGGCACTGAAGCTTTCTTT.

In its sample, this clonotype was seen a few times. DNA for the CDR3: TGTGCCAGCAGCATAGCGAGCTTCGGCGGGGAGCTGTTTTTT. This sequence encodes CASSIASFGGELFF. This chain uses TRBV9 with TRBJ2-2; possible D gene TRBD2, 5 bases. The V gene's germline CDR1 is SGDLS and CDR2 YYNGEE. CDR3 length equals 14 residues. Trimming removed 4 bases at V and 7 bases at J, with 14 bases between.

This clonotype was observed many times. This chain joins TRBV12-3 or TRBV12-4 and TRBJ2-1; tentatively, D is TRBD2 (6 bases). V lost 8 bases to trimming and J lost 10 bases, with 12 bases between them. This CDR3 comprises 11 residues. CDR3 DNA sequence: TGTGCCAGCCTCCTAGGGAGGGAGCAGTTCTTC. It encodes CASLLGREQFF.

The table lists this clonotype with many counts. The chain has TRBV29-1 and TRBJ1-1, with 9 nucleotides matching TRBD1. Germline CDR1 is SQVTM and CDR2 is ANQGSEA. V shed 6 bases and J 6 bases; nucleotides not matched to a gene: 11. The CDR3 length is 14 residues. CDR3 DNA sequence: TGCAGCGTCCGAACAGGGGGCAGGATTGCTGAAGCTTTCTTT. It encodes CSVRTGGRIAEAFF.

Ten or more counts support this clonotype. The chain uses TRBV30 and TRBJ2-3; perhaps TRBD2 as D (5 bases). V was pared by 0 bases and J by 2 bases, with 12 bases between. The CDR3 has 15 residues. Germline CDR1 reads GTSNPN; CDR2 reads SVGIG (reference sequence). The CDR3 loop reads CAWSVAGIPTDTQYF. The CDR3 DNA reads TGTGCCTGGAGTGTCGCGGGTATCCCCACAGATACGCAGTATTTT.

Many counts were recorded for this clonotype. This chain joins TRBV20-1 and TRBJ1-1; possible D gene TRBD1, 6 bases. Germline V gene sequence: CDR1 DFQATT, CDR2 SNEGSKA (reference sequence). CDR3 length: 15 amino acids. Trimming pared 1 base from V and 4 bases from J, leaving 16 bases between. For the CDR3, the DNA is TGCAGTGCTAGAGGATTCAGGGGTATAGGCACTGAAGCTTTCTTT. The encoded protein is CSARGFRGIGTEAFF.

The sample holds many counts of this clonotype. The chain couples TRBV20-1 to TRBJ1-2; 8 bases align to TRBD1. Unmatched junction bases numbered 9, after V lost 5 bases and J lost 4 bases. In germline, CDR1 is DFQATT, CDR2 SNEGSKA (reference sequence). The length of the CDR3 is 14 residues. The CDR3 DNA is TGCAGTGCTGCCCCCGGGACAGGCTCCTATGGCTACACCTTC. This encodes CSAAPGTGSYGYTF.

This clonotype was counted at least ten times. The chain joins TRBV10-1 to TRBJ1-5; D is unclear. CDR1 is WNHNN, CDR2 SYGVQD, per germline (reference sequence). CDR3 length equals 13 residues. Deletions cut 3 bases from V and 3 bases from J, with 6 bases between. In DNA form, the CDR3 reads TGCGCCAGCAGTGATCAGCTCAATCAGCCCCAGCATTTT. Translated, it gives CASSDQLNQPQHF.

This clonotype was observed at least ten times. The J gene is TRBJ2-5, the V gene TRBV24-1; D gene uncertain. This CDR3 contains 16 residues. V lost 3 bases and J 0 bases, leaving 13 bases between the germline ends. Germline assignment: CDR1 KGHDR and CDR2 SFDVKD. The CDR3 sequence is CATSDPRADDQETQYF. CDR3 nucleotides: TGTGCCACCAGTGATCCTCGGGCAGACGACCAAGAGACCCAGTACTTC.

Many counts were recorded for this clonotype. J is TRBJ1-5 and V is TRBV9, with 7 bases that match TRBD1. There are 14 residues in the CDR3. CDR1 and CDR2 (germline): SGDLS, YYNGEE. V shed 4 bases and J 5 bases; nucleotides not matched to a gene: 6. CDR3: CASSFTGDDQPQHF. The DNA for the CDR3 is TGTGCCAGCAGCTTCACAGGGGACGATCAGCCCCAGCATTTT.

This clonotype was picked up many times. This chain connects TRBV20-1 to TRBJ2-3; possibly TRBD2 for D (5 bases). The CDR3 length is 14 residues. V was shortened by 1 base and J by 2 bases, with 10 bases between the two germline ends. CDR1 and CDR2 from the germline V gene are DFQATT and SNEGSKA (reference sequence). CDR3 region: CSARVGGSTDTQYF. In nucleotides, the CDR3 is TGCAGTGCTAGAGTAGGAGGCTCCACAGATACGCAGTATTTT.

In its sample, this clonotype was seen many times. V gene TRBV6-2 or TRBV6-3 combines with J gene TRBJ2-1, with 8 bases identical to TRBD2. This CDR3 contains 15 residues. J was trimmed by 3 bases and V by 2 bases; bases with no gene match: 3. CDR1 and CDR2 from the germline V gene are MNHEY and SVGEGT. This CDR3 is CASSYRSGDYNEQFF. The CDR3 DNA is TGTGCCAGCAGTTACCGTAGCGGGGACTACAATGAGCAGTTCTTC.

The chain is built from TRBV12-5 and TRBJ2-1; 8 bases map to TRBD1. There are 13 residues in the CDR3. The germline gives CDR1 LGHNT, CDR2 FRNRAP. Trimming took 7 bases from V and 4 from J; bases not matched to a gene: 3. The CDR3 loop is CASEGQGYNEQFF. Here the CDR3 DNA reads TGTGCTAGTGAAGGACAGGGTTACAATGAGCAGTTCTTC. Full variable domain (remainder filled in from reference TRBV12-5 and TRBJ2-1): DARVTQTPRHKVTEMGQEVTMRCQPILGHNTVFWYRQTMMQGLELLAYFRNRAPLDDSGMPKDRFSAEMPDATLATLKIQPSEPRDSAVYFCASEGQGYNEQFFGPGTRLTVL.

In its sample, this clonotype was seen many times. The V gene is TRBV7-6, the J gene TRBJ1-3; 9 bases fit TRBD1. Losses at the gene ends were 5 bases for V and 0 bases for J; bases not matched to a gene: 11. This CDR3 spans 18 amino acids. CDR1 SGHVS and CDR2 FNYEAQ come from the germline V gene. CDR3 sequence (DNA): TGTGCCAGCAGCCAGAGTACAGGGGGCGGCCTCTCTGGAAACACCATATATTTT. Translating gives CASSQSTGGGLSGNTIYF.

This clonotype was detected ten times or more. The genes are TRBV20-1 and TRBJ2-1, with D unresolved. CDR3 length: 12 residues. Per the germline V gene, CDR1 is DFQATT and CDR2 is SNEGSKA (reference sequence). Deletions cut 3 bases from V and 6 bases from J, with 9 bases between. CDR3: CSASPLGNEQFF. CDR3 bases: TGCAGTGCTAGTCCCCTAGGCAATGAGCAGTTCTTC.

This clonotype was seen ten or more times. The chain has TRBV27 and TRBJ2-7; 13 bases fit TRBD2. Germline lookup yields CDR1 MNHEY and CDR2 SMNVEV (reference sequence). V was clipped by 5 bases and J by 13 bases; unmatched bases: 8. The CDR3 consists of 13 residues. Here the CDR3 DNA reads TGTGCCAGCAGTCCCTCAAGACTAGCGGGGGGATACTTC. As protein: CASSPSRLAGGYF.

At least ten counts were recorded for this clonotype. The gene calls are TRBV7-3 and TRBJ2-7; 11 positions agree with TRBD2. This CDR3 is built from 14 residues. The V and J ends lost 6 bases and 7 bases, in that order; junction bases with no gene match: 8. Germline values: CDR1 SGHTA, CDR2 FQGTGA. The CDR3 sequence is CASSQTSGVGEQYF. The CDR3 DNA reads as TGTGCCAGCAGTCAGACTAGCGGGGTAGGGGAGCAGTACTTC.

This clonotype was counted at least ten times. The chain has TRBV20-1 and TRBJ1-1; D ambiguous. CDR3 size: 11 residues. Looked up from germline, CDR1 is DFQATT and CDR2 is SNEGSKA (reference sequence). Trimming left V 5 bases short and J 3 bases short, with 7 bases between. CDR3 sequence: CSADPDTEAFF. CDR3 sequence (DNA): TGCAGTGCTGACCCGGACACTGAAGCTTTCTTT.

This clonotype was seen only a few times. Without the conserved terminal phenylalanine or tryptophan, this CDR3 likely stems from a read error. The V call is TRBV4-3, the J call TRBJ1-1, with D uncertain. This CDR3 is 15 amino acids long. Germline loops: CDR1 LGHNA, CDR2 YSLEER. V was pared by 0 bases and J by 5 bases, with 13 bases between. This CDR3 is CASSQEPGWGTEAFN. CDR3 DNA sequence: TGCGCCAGCAGCCAAGAACCAGGATGGGGAACTGAAGCTTTCAAT.

This clonotype was picked up many times. The rearrangement uses TRBV6-5 and TRBJ1-2; tentative D call: TRBD1 (6 bases). The CDR3 contains 13 residues. The ends were cut back, 5 bases at V and 6 bases at J, with 13 bases in the middle. Germline CDR1 reads MNHEY; CDR2 reads SVGAGI. This CDR3 is CASSGRTENGYTF. DNA of the CDR3: TGTGCCAGCAGTGGACGGACAGAGAATGGCTACACCTTC.

This clonotype has a count of ten or more. This chain links TRBV20-1 with TRBJ2-7; possible D gene TRBD2, 5 bases. This CDR3 contains 13 residues. Germline V lookup: CDR1 DFQATT, CDR2 SNEGSKA (reference sequence). The V end was cut by 3 bases, the J end by 2 bases, with 11 bases between. The CDR3 nucleotides are TGCAGTGCTAGCACTAGTCCCCCCTACGAGCAGTACTTC. Translation gives CSASTSPPYEQYF.

This clonotype has a count of ten or more. The rearrangement uses TRBV5-1 and TRBJ2-1; TRBD2 matches 8 bases. CDR1 and CDR2 (germline): SGHRS, YFSETQ. The V and J ends lost 4 bases and 4 bases, in that order; junction bases with no gene match: 10. The length of the CDR3 is 16 residues. CDR3 in DNA: TGCGCCAGCAGCCCCGGCGGCGGGGGGAATTACAATGAGCAGTTCTTC. Protein: CASSPGGGGNYNEQFF.

The sample holds a few counts of this clonotype. The CDR3 coding sequence is TGTGCCAGCAGTGACCGGGACAGGGGCTCAGATACGCAGTATTTT. This codes for CASSDRDRGSDTQYF. The rearrangement joins TRBV6-4 to TRBJ2-3; 10 nucleotides match TRBD1. CDR1 and CDR2 from the germline V gene are MRHNA and SNTAGT. The trim removed 2 bases at V and 4 bases at J, leaving 3 bases unmatched. The CDR3 has 15 residues.

This clonotype has a count of ten or more. This rearrangement joins TRBV7-2 to TRBJ1-1, with 7 positions matching TRBD1. This CDR3 contains 15 residues. The germline CDR1 and CDR2 sequences are SGHTA and FQGNSA. V dropped 6 bases and J dropped 4; count of bases not matched to a gene: 11. CDR3 DNA sequence: TGTGCCAGCAGACCAGGGGGGGCGAGGGGCACTGAAGCTTTCTTT. It encodes CASRPGGARGTEAFF.

This clonotype was detected many times. The V call is TRBV20-1, the J call TRBJ1-2; D might be TRBD1 (5 bases). The CDR3 is 14 residues long. The V gene lost 3 bases and the J gene lost 4 bases, with 15 bases spanning the gap. The V gene's germline CDR1 is DFQATT and CDR2 SNEGSKA (reference sequence). The DNA of the CDR3 is TGCAGTGCTAGTGACGGAATAGGGGCCTATGGCTACACCTTC. This codes for CSASDGIGAYGYTF.

This clonotype was seen repeatedly, ten times or more. This chain links TRBV9 with TRBJ2-2; TRBD1 aligns across 8 bases. Germline V gives CDR1 SGDLS, CDR2 YYNGEE. V was pared by 0 bases and J by 3 bases, with 4 bases of the junction left unmatched. CDR3 length equals 16 residues. The CDR3 DNA sequence: TGTGCCAGCAGCGTAGCTACAGGGGGATACACCGGGGAGCTGTTTTTT. This sequence encodes CASSVATGGYTGELFF.

Only a few counts were recorded for this clonotype. The chain couples TRBV6-5 to TRBJ2-7; 7 bases match TRBD2. In germline, CDR1 is MNHEY, CDR2 SVGAGI. The CDR3 sequence is 14 residues long. The V segment lost 6 bases and the J segment 4 bases; nucleotides outside the gene matches: 9. For the CDR3, the DNA is TGTGCCAGCAGACCCGGACTAGGACCGTACGAGCAGTACTTC. The encoded protein is CASRPGLGPYEQYF.

This clonotype was counted many times. The chain combines TRBV6-1 with TRBJ1-4, with a weak D call TRBD1 (5 bases). The V end was cut by 2 bases, the J end by 7 bases, with 11 bases between. Germline lookup yields CDR1 MNHNS and CDR2 SASEGT. The CDR3 contains 14 residues. This CDR3 reads CASSEQAGLEKLFF. CDR3 nucleotides: TGTGCCAGCAGTGAACAGGCAGGGCTTGAAAAACTGTTTTTT.

This clonotype was seen many times. V gene TRBV20-1 combines with J gene TRBJ1-1; D is uncertain. Trimming left V 7 bases short and J 6 bases short, with 18 bases between. Germline CDR1 reads DFQATT; CDR2 reads SNEGSKA (reference sequence). The CDR3 loop spans 13 amino acids. Written as DNA, the CDR3 is TGCAGTGTCCCTTCGGGTTCGATGGCTGAAGCTTTCTTT. Protein product: CSVPSGSMAEAFF.